These 28 T cell receptor beta chains were sequenced from one sample in a study of cytomegalovirus exposure and HLA in healthy donors. Primers: 60 Vbeta forward and 13 Jbeta reverse. Here immunoSEQ multiplex PCR was the method, and the copy in TCRdb shows in-frame clones only, minus some. The data show about 170,000 clones, around 75% seen once. The source material was PBMCs. These receptors were collected from a male donor in good health and CMV-seronegative.

The chain combines TRBV7-6 with TRBJ2-5; D is possibly TRBD1 (6 bases). CDR3 length equals 15 residues. V was cut by 1 base and J by 5 bases, with 14 bases left in between. Germline V gene sequence: CDR1 SGHVS, CDR2 FNYEAQ. The CDR3 sequence: CASSLGPDRPETQYF. In DNA, the CDR3 is TGTGCCAGCAGCTTAGGTCCAGACAGGCCCGAGACCCAGTACTTC.

In the case of this clone: Relative to the germline gene, one junction end is altered; a read error may explain this. Other DNA sequences of this sample code for an identical CDR3. The V gene is TRBV2, the J gene TRBJ2-7, with 9 bases that match TRBD2. Germline V lookup: CDR1 SNHLY, CDR2 FYNNEI. The CDR3 loop spans 17 amino acids. Written as DNA, the CDR3 is TGTGCCAGCAGTGCCGGGACTAGCAGGAGTTCGCCTCGGGAGCAATACTTC. Translated: CASSAGTSRSSPREQYF.

This chain connects TRBV5-1 to TRBJ1-5; no clear D gene. Germline CDR1 reads SGHRS; CDR2 reads YFSETQ. There are 15 residues in the CDR3. Deletions cut 0 bases from V and 3 bases from J, with 10 bases between. The CDR3 DNA is TGCGCCAGCAGCTTGGCATCAGGCAACAATCAGCCCCAGCATTTT. It translates to CASSLASGNNQPQHF.

The chain has TRBV7-2 and TRBJ1-2, with TRBD1 matching over 8 bases. The junction had 8 bases not matched to a gene; V was cut back by 5 bases and J by 9 bases. This CDR3 spans 13 amino acids. Germline assignment: CDR1 SGHTA and CDR2 FQGNSA. The CDR3 loop is CASSQTGVDSYTF. The DNA of the CDR3 is TGTGCCAGCAGCCAGACAGGGGTAGATAGCTACACCTTC. The full variable domain, with the rest looked up from reference TRBV7-2 and TRBJ1-2, is GAGVSQSPSNKVTEKGKDVELRCDPISGHTALYWYRQSLGQGLEFLIYFQGNSAPDKSGLPSDRFSAERTGGSVSTLTIQRTQQEDSAVYLCASSQTGVDSYTFGSGTRLTVV.

V is TRBV2 and J is TRBJ1-6; no definite D call. The CDR3 runs to 12 residues. Trimming shortened V by 4 bases and J by 7 bases, and 5 bases separated the two germline ends. CDR1 is SNHLY, CDR2 FYNNEI, per germline. CDR3 nucleotide sequence: TGTGCCAGCAGTGTCACAAATTCACCCCTCCACTTT. Amino acid sequence: CASSVTNSPLHF.

This chain connects TRBV30 to TRBJ1-1; the D is unclear. The CDR3 has 13 amino acids. The V end lost 2 bases, the J end lost 7 bases, and 14 bases lay between the germline ends. Germline lookup yields CDR1 GTSNPN and CDR2 SVGIG (reference sequence). The CDR3 region has the DNA TGTGCCTGGAGTAGAGGGCCTCCGGATGAAGCTTTCTTT. It yields the protein CAWSRGPPDEAFF.

This sequence joins TRBV9 and TRBJ2-1; the D gene is possibly TRBD2 (6 bases). Trimming cost V 0 bases and J 2 bases, with 15 bases left between them. The length of the CDR3 is 17 residues. Germline lookup yields CDR1 SGDLS and CDR2 YYNGEE. The CDR3 nucleotides are TGTGCCAGCAGCGTAGGGGGGGATGCAGGCGCCTACAATGAGCAGTTCTTC. This encodes CASSVGGDAGAYNEQFF.

CDR3 DNA sequence: TGTGCCAGCAGCTGGGGGGGGTCCTCGGGCTACAATGAGCAGTTCTTC. Amino acid sequence: CASSWGGSSGYNEQFF. The chain recombines TRBV5-4 with TRBJ2-1, with 7 bases aligning to TRBD2. This CDR3 contains 16 residues. The germline V gene has CDR1 SGHNT and CDR2 YYREEE (reference sequence). V was pared by 3 bases and J by 3 bases, with 9 bases of the junction left unmatched. Based on the CDR3 plus reference TRBV5-4 and TRBJ2-1, the full variable domain is ETGVTQSPTHLIKTRGQQVTLRCSSQSGHNTVSWYQQALGQGPQFIFQYYREEENGRGNFPPRFSGLQFPNYSSELNVNALELDDSALYLCASSWGGSSGYNEQFFGPGTRLTVL.

The chain carries TRBV5-4 and TRBJ2-7; D may be TRBD2 (6 bases). In germline, CDR1 is SGHNT, CDR2 YYREEE (reference sequence). V dropped 7 bases and J dropped 5 bases, with 13 bases sitting between them. The CDR3 is 12 residues long. This CDR3 reads CASRGGLNEQYF. CDR3 nucleotide sequence: TGTGCCAGCCGTGGGGGGTTGAACGAGCAGTACTTC.

The V gene is TRBV19, the J gene TRBJ1-2; possible D gene TRBD1, 5 bases. V lost 5 bases, J lost 7 bases, and 11 bases lay in between. The germline CDR1 and CDR2 sequences are LNHDA and SQIVND (reference sequence). The CDR3 totals 12 residues. The CDR3: CASSSRVVGYTF. The CDR3 DNA reads TGTGCCAGTAGTTCCAGGGTTGTTGGCTACACCTTC. The full variable domain, in which reference TRBV19 and TRBJ1-2 provide the parts outside the CDR3, is DGGITQSPKYLFRKEGQNVTLSCEQNLNHDAMYWYRQDPGQGLRLIYYSQIVNDFQKGDIAEGYSVSREKKESFPLTVTSAQKNPTAFYLCASSSRVVGYTFGSGTRLTVV.

The table lists this clone with a count of one. The J gene is TRBJ2-2, the V gene TRBV29-1; D not certain. V was shortened by 7 bases and J by 5 bases, with 14 bases between the two germline ends. The CDR3 length is 13 residues. Germline CDR1 and CDR2: SQVTM and ANQGSEA. This CDR3 reads CSAPEQWTGELFF. In nucleotides, the CDR3 is TGCAGCGCCCCGGAGCAGTGGACCGGGGAGCTGTTTTTT.

V and J are TRBV6-1 and TRBJ1-2, with D perhaps TRBD1 (6 bases). V was cut by 11 bases and J by 5 bases, with 18 bases left in between. CDR1 is MNHNS, CDR2 SASEGT, per germline. This CDR3 region has 13 residues. The CDR3 region has the DNA TGTGCCGGGGGGGGCGGACGGGATTATGGCTACACCTTC. Translating gives CAGGGGRDYGYTF.

V usage is TRBV6-5 and J usage is TRBJ1-1, with no clear D. The CDR3 has 11 residues. Germline V gene sequence: CDR1 MNHEY, CDR2 SVGAGI. DNA of the CDR3: TGTGGGGTAAGACGGGGCACTGAAGCTTTCTTT. Protein: CGVRRGTEAFF.

The chain has TRBV5-5 and TRBJ1-2; D call uncertain. The CDR3 totals 14 residues. Germline loops: CDR1 SGHKS, CDR2 YYEKEE (reference sequence). The V end was cut by 0 bases, the J end by 3 bases, with 9 bases between. The CDR3 loop is CASSLDWGDYGYTF. Written as DNA, the CDR3 is TGTGCCAGCAGCTTGGACTGGGGAGACTATGGCTACACCTTC. Together with reference TRBV5-5 and TRBJ1-2, the CDR3 gives the full variable domain: DAGVTQSPTHLIKTRGQQVTLRCSPISGHKSVSWYQQVLGQGPQFIFQYYEKEERGRGNFPDRFSARQFPNYSSELNVNALLLGDSALYLCASSLDWGDYGYTFGSGTRLTVV.

The V gene is TRBV6-5, the J gene TRBJ1-2; the D is unclear. The V end was cut by 5 bases, the J end by 4 bases, with 11 bases between. The CDR3 is 13 residues long. CDR1 MNHEY and CDR2 SVGAGI come from the germline V gene. The CDR3 protein is CASSRERGYGYTF. Here the CDR3 DNA reads TGTGCCAGCAGTCGGGAGCGTGGCTATGGCTACACCTTC.

This clone occurred a few times. The gene calls are TRBV19 and TRBJ2-3, with a weak D call TRBD1 (6 bases). The CDR3 consists of 14 residues. V gave up 3 bases and J gave up 6 bases, with 13 bases separating them. Looked up from germline, CDR1 is LNHDA and CDR2 is SQIVND (reference sequence). The CDR3 DNA reads TGTGCCAGTAGTATGCAGGGTAGGGGGGATACGCAGTATTTT. Translated, it gives CASSMQGRGDTQYF. Complete variable domain (other parts from reference TRBV19 and TRBJ2-3): DGGITQSPKYLFRKEGQNVTLSCEQNLNHDAMYWYRQDPGQGLRLIYYSQIVNDFQKGDIAEGYSVSREKKESFPLTVTSAQKNPTAFYLCASSMQGRGDTQYFGPGTRLTVL.

The rearrangement uses TRBV6-5 and TRBJ1-3; D is unclear. Per the germline V gene, CDR1 is MNHEY and CDR2 is SVGAGI. Trimming took 0 bases from V and 4 from J, leaving 4 bases between them. The CDR3 totals 13 residues. CDR3 in DNA: TGTGCCAGCAGTTACTCGACAGGAAACACCATATATTTT. Translating it yields CASSYSTGNTIYF.

The chain is built from TRBV5-1 and TRBJ2-7; perhaps TRBD2 as D (6 bases). The CDR3 covers 13 residues. Germline V CDR1 and CDR2: SGHRS, YFSETQ. Trimming cost V 3 bases and J 2 bases, with 9 bases left between them. The CDR3 is CASSWGTAYEQYF. The CDR3, as DNA: TGCGCCAGCAGCTGGGGGACTGCCTACGAGCAGTACTTC.

The chain uses TRBV6-5 and TRBJ2-7; possible D gene TRBD1, 6 bases. This CDR3 is built from 15 residues. CDR1 is MNHEY and CDR2 is SVGAGI in the germline V gene. Trimming removed 6 bases at V and 2 bases at J, with 17 bases between. CDR3 loop: CASRTLDSLTYEQYF. The CDR3 DNA reads TGTGCCAGCAGGACCCTGGACAGCCTGACCTACGAGCAGTACTTC.

The rearrangement uses TRBV5-1 and TRBJ2-3; tentative D call: TRBD2 (6 bases). The germline V and J ends were trimmed by 6 bases and 2 bases, with 19 bases remaining between them. The germline CDR1 and CDR2 sequences are SGHRS and YFSETQ. This CDR3 region has 16 residues. This chain's CDR3 is CASTALGGGITDTQYF. Written as DNA, the CDR3 is TGCGCCAGCACCGCCTTGGGCGGAGGGATCACAGATACGCAGTATTTT.

This clone was observed a single time. V is TRBV7-8 and J is TRBJ1-5; TRBD1 matches 10 bases. The CDR3 is 16 residues long. V lost 5 bases, J lost 2 bases, and 6 bases stayed unmatched. CDR1 and CDR2 (germline): SGHVS, FQNEAQ. The CDR3 here is CASSIDRGPGNQPQHF. The CDR3 region has the DNA TGTGCCAGCAGCATTGACAGGGGGCCAGGCAATCAGCCCCAGCATTTT.

The rearrangement joins TRBV6-6 to TRBJ1-1; TRBD1 is a possible D gene (5 bases). CDR3 length equals 14 residues. Trimming shortened V by 6 bases and J by 1 base, and 12 bases separated the two germline ends. CDR1 is MNHNY and CDR2 is SVGAGI in the germline V gene (reference sequence). CDR3 coding DNA: TGTGCCAGCAGGGTAGACAGAAGGAACACTGAAGCTTTCTTT. Translating it yields CASRVDRRNTEAFF.

This rearrangement joins TRBV6-1 to TRBJ1-5; D ambiguous. This CDR3 is built from 13 residues. The germline CDR1 and CDR2 sequences are MNHNS and SASEGT. V was clipped by 6 bases and J by 4 bases, with 10 bases between them. The CDR3 DNA reads as TGTGCCAGCAGCTCGGGATGGAATCAGCCCCAGCATTTT. Translation: CASSSGWNQPQHF.

The chain joins TRBV4-1 to TRBJ2-2; 9 bases line up with TRBD1. Per the germline V gene, CDR1 is MGHRA and CDR2 is YSYEKL. The ends lost 2 bases at V and 5 bases at J; junction bases unmatched: 6. This CDR3 is 16 amino acids long. The CDR3, as DNA: TGCGCCAGCAGCCAACAAACAGGGGGCTGGACCGGGGAGCTGTTTTTT. Translating it yields CASSQQTGGWTGELFF.

About this clone: At one end, the junction sequence differs from germline, possibly due to a read error. The chain recombines TRBV11-2 with TRBJ1-1; weak D call: TRBD1 (5 bases). The CDR3 runs to 15 residues. CDR1 is SGHAT and CDR2 is FQNNGV in the germline V gene. The CDR3 sequence: CVSSLTGGRITEAFF. DNA of the CDR3: TGTGTCAGCAGCCTAACCGGGGGACGGATCACTGAAGCTTTCTTT.

Concerning this clone itself: At one end the junction does not follow the germline gene, possibly because of a read error. V gene TRBV19 combines with J gene TRBJ1-5; D gene ambiguous. In germline, CDR1 is LNHDA, CDR2 SQIVND (reference sequence). The CDR3 is made up of 15 amino acids. CDR3 DNA: TGTGCCGGTAGTATGGGAGCGGCGGGCATTCAGCCCCAGCATTTT. Residues: CAGSMGAAGIQPQHF.

The chain combines TRBV10-3 with TRBJ1-1; D remains unclear. The CDR3 is made up of 14 amino acids. V lost 5 bases to trimming and J lost 4 bases, with 14 bases between them. The V gene's germline CDR1 is ENHRY and CDR2 SYGVKD. CDR3 region: CAISNGLGGTEAFF. In nucleotides, the CDR3 is TGTGCCATCAGTAACGGGTTAGGCGGCACTGAAGCTTTCTTT.

CDR3 protein: CASSAMGTSIYEQYF. CDR3 DNA sequence: TGTGCCAGCAGTGCGATGGGGACTAGCATTTACGAGCAGTACTTC. The chain is built from TRBV6-1 and TRBJ2-7; 9 positions match TRBD2. V shed 4 bases, J shed 4 bases, and the junction held 8 bases outside the gene matches. Looked up from germline, CDR1 is MNHNS and CDR2 is SASEGT. The CDR3 sequence is 15 residues long.